This TCR beta chain derives from a study of memory CD4+ T cells and cytomegalovirus serostatus. Whole-study findings and limits: Suggested: most of the CMV-linked TCR signature lies in CD4+ memory cells. About 40% of the roughly 150 known CMV-associated TCRbeta sequences appeared in CD4+ memory.

CDR3 length: 14 residues. Germline V CDR1 and CDR2: GTSNPN, SVGIG (reference sequence). V shed 4 bases and J shed 2 bases, with 14 bases lying between them. The sort gate was single viable CD3+CD4+CD8-CD45RO+ cells for memory CD4+ T cells. Positive selection with CD4 microbeads enriched total CD4+ T cells. The table came from immunoSEQ multiplex PCR; TCRdb's copy has only in-frame clones and leaves some out. The data show some 87,000 clones, approximately 80% seen once. With regard to this clone: Its antigen is not known.

Sequenced material: memory CD4+ T cells from blood. The J gene is TRBJ1-1, the V gene TRBV30; the D is unclear. The receptor was derived from an adult in good health and CMV-seropositive. CDR3 sequence (DNA): TGTGCCTGGACTCTTCACAGCTCTAACACTGAAGCTTTCTTT. Protein: CAWTLHSSNTEAFF.